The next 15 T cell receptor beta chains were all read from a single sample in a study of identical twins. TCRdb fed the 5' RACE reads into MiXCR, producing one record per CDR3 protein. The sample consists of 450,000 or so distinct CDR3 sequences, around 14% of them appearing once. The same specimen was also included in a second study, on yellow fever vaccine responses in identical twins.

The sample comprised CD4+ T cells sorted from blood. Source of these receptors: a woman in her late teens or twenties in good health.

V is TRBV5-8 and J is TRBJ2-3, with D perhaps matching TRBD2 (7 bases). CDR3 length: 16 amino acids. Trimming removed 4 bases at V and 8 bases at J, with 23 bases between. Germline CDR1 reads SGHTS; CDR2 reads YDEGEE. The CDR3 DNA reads TGTGCCAGCAGCCCCGGACTGGGGGGGCAAGGTAGTACGCAGTATTTT. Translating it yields CASSPGLGGQGSTQYF.

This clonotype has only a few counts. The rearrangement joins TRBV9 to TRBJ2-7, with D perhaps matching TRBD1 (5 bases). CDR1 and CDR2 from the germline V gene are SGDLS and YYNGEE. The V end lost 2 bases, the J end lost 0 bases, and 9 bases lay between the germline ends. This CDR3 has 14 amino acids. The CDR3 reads CASSVDSASYEQYF. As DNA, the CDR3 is TGTGCCAGCAGCGTTGACAGCGCCTCCTACGAGCAGTACTTC. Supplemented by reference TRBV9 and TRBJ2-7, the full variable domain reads DSGVTQTPKHLITATGQRVTLRCSPRSGDLSVYWYQQSLDQGLQFLIQYYNGEERAKGNILERFSAQQFPDLHSELNLSSLELGDSALYFCASSVDSASYEQYFGPGTRLTVT.

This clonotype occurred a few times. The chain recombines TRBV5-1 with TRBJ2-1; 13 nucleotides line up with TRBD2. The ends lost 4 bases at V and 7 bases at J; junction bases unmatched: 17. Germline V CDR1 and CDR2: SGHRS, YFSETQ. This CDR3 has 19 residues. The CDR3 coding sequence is TGCGCCAGCAGCCCCAGGACTAGCGGGAGACTCCGAGGGCTTAATGAGCAGTTCTTC. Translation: CASSPRTSGRLRGLNEQFF.

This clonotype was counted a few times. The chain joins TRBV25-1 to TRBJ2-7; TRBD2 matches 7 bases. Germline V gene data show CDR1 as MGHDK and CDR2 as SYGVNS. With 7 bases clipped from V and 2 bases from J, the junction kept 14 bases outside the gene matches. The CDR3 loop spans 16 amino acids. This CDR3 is CASKFDSRGYTYEQYF. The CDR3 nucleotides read TGTGCCAGCAAGTTCGACTCGCGGGGGTACACCTACGAGCAGTACTTC.

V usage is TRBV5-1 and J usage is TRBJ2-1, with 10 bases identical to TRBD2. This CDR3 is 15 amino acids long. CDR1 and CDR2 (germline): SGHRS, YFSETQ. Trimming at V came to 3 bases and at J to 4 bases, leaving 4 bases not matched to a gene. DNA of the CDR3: TGCGCCAGCAGCTGGACTAGCGGTACTTACAATGAGCAGTTCTTC. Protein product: CASSWTSGTYNEQFF.

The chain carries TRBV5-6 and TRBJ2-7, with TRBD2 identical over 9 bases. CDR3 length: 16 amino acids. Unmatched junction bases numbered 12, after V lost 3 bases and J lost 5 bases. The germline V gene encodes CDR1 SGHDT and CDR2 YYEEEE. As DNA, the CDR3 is TGTGCCAGCAGCTCCACCATAGCGGGAGTGGCGGACGAGCAGTACTTC. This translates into CASSSTIAGVADEQYF.

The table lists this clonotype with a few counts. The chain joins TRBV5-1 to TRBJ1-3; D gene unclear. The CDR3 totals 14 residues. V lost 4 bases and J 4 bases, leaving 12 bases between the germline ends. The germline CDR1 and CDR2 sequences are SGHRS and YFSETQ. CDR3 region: CASSQGGPGNTIYF. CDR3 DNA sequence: TGCGCCAGCAGCCAAGGAGGGCCCGGAAACACCATATATTTT.

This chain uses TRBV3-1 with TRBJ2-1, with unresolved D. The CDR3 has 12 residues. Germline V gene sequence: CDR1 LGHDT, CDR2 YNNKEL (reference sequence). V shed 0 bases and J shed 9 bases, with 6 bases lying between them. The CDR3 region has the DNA TGTGCCAGCAGCCAAGATTCGCGTGAGCAGTTCTTC. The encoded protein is CASSQDSREQFF.

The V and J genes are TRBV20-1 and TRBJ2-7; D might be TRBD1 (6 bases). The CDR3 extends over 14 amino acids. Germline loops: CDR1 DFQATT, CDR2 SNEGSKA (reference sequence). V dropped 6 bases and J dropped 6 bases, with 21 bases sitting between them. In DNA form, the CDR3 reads TGCAGTGCAGAGGACAGCCAGTCGAGAATCGAGCAGTACTTC. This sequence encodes CSAEDSQSRIEQYF.

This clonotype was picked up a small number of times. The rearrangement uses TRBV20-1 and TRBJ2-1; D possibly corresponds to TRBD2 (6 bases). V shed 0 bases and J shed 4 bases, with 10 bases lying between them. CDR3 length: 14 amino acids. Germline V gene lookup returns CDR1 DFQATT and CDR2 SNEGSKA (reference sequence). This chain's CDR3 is CSARDPSGYNEQFF. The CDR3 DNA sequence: TGCAGTGCTAGAGATCCGAGCGGGTACAATGAGCAGTTCTTC.

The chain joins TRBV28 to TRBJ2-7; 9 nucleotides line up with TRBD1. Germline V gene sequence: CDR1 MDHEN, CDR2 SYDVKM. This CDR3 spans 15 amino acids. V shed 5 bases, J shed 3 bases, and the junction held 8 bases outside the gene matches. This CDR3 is CASSRRDREIYEQYF. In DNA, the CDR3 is TGTGCCAGCAGTCGCCGGGACAGGGAAATCTACGAGCAGTACTTC.

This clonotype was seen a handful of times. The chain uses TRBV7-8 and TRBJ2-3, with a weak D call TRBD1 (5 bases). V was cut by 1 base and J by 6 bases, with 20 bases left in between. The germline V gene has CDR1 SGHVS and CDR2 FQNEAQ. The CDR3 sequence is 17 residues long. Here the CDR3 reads CASSLVVYPTRADTQYF. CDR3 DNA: TGTGCCAGCAGCTTAGTTGTCTACCCCACCAGGGCGGATACGCAGTATTTT.

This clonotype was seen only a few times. The CDR3 region is CASSLSTAAGGYTF. The CDR3 DNA reads as TGTGCCAGCAGTTTGTCAACCGCGGCTGGGGGCTACACCTTC. The chain carries TRBV6-5 and TRBJ1-2; the D is unclear. The CDR3 is made up of 14 amino acids. Germline CDR1 and CDR2: MNHEY and SVGAGI. V was trimmed by 4 bases and J by 8 bases, leaving 17 bases between them.

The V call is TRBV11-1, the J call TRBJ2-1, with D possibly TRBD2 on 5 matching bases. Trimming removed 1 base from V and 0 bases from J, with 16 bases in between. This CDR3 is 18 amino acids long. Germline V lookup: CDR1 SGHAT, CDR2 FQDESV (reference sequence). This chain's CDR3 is CASSLEIGRRSSYNEQFF. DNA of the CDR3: TGTGCCAGCAGCTTAGAAATTGGACGGAGGAGCTCCTACAATGAGCAGTTCTTC.

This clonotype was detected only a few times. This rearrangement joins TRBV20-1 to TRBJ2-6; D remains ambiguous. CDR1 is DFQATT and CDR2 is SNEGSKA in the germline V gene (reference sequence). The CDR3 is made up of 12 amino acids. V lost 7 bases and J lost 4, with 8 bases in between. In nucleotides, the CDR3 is TGCAGTGTTGGTTGGGGGGCCAACGTCCTGACTTTC. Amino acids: CSVGWGANVLTF.